This T cell receptor (beta chain) was identified during a study of spatial heterogeneity in lung cancer. Points from the study as a whole: Ubiquitous expanded tumor TCRs were seen in blood more at resection than at follow-up.

Documented time point: sample taken at primary tumor resection. Samples were donated by 72 untreated early-stage non-small cell lung cancer patients. Whole RNA, isolated from tumor, nontumor lung or frozen PBMC, was sequenced without prior sorting. This clonotype was found many times. Its target is not known. Germline V CDR1 and CDR2: LGHDT, YNNKEL (reference sequence). The CDR3 has 14 residues. Deletions cut 5 bases from V and 4 bases from J, with 14 bases between. TCR cDNA molecules were tagged individually, and each one carried a unique molecular identifier. MiXCR, run by TCRdb on the 5' RACE reads, gives a single entry per CDR3 protein. In the table there are fewer than 65,000 distinct CDR3 sequences, 6.3% of which are singletons.

The genes are TRBV3-1 and TRBJ1-1, with D hard to call. The TCR sequence derives from a female donor with early-stage non-small cell lung cancer. Specimen: PBMCs, collected at surgery. The CDR3, as DNA: TGTGCCAGCAGCGGTCTCCCTCGCTCCACTGAAGCTTTCTTT. This gives the protein CASSGLPRSTEAFF.